What follows is one TCR beta chain and its context. In this sample, this clonotype turned up a few times. This clone's antigen is unknown. No base quality information exists; no much larger clone differs at one position. The record originates from a study of molecular identifiers for immune sequencing clone quantification (dated by TCRdb to the late 2010s). Regarding the study in general: For a replicate experiment, RNA from roughly 18,000 or 92,000 naive CD8 T cells was divided into five aliquots, and four of the five aliquots were sequenced. This methods study benchmarked molecular-identifier clustering-based TCR repertoire sequencing (MIDCIRS) and TCR RNA copy counting, using CD8 T cells to do so. Results and caveats for the whole study, not just this receptor: Roughly 3 recovered TCR RNA copies per cell were obtained by modeling, versus around 10 by digital PCR, implying a capture efficiency of 30% to 35%. Highly expanded clone sizes could be underestimated if identical TCR molecules share a barcode. Clones above 20 RNA copies held over 99% of molecules in CMV-specific effector cells but under 1% in naive cells. A single cell's worth of spiked-in Jurkat TCR RNA was reported detectable even among one million naive CD8 T cells. When barcode sub-clustering was not used, chimeric consensus sequences inflated TCR diversity, with chimeras reaching as high as 47%. The naive libraries included spiked-in Jurkat TCR RNA (around 10 copies' worth), and this RNA is not part of the donor repertoire.

Library method: PCR. TCRdb names NextSeq 500 as the instrument used. Bulk TCR libraries were generated as previously described, with the TCR primers listed in Table S5 used. Total RNA was purified with the Qiagen AllPrep DNA/RNA kit. Before analysis, reads from multiple sequencing runs of one library were combined. As for how the authors treated the data: Reads were retained only if the reads had an exact TCR constant sequence, and the retained reads were trimmed to 150 nt and grouped according to their 12-nt molecular barcodes. Reads inside each barcode group were sub-clustered using a 15% Levenshtein threshold, and a quality-weighted consensus sequence was constructed for each RNA molecule. Non-functional sequences were filtered out, along with any lower-count sequence sitting one edit away from another sequence. On the basis of fitting two negative binomial distributions, barcode sub-clusters with fewer than 20% of the maximum read count were discarded. TCRdb passed the public sequencing reads through fastp at Q25 and MiXCR, retaining productive beta sequences. Records with the same CDR3 protein are collapsed into one entry carrying the most frequent genes and DNA. None of the V and J calls come from the authors' own analysis; TCRdb made them. This sample lists some 680,000 distinct CDR3 sequences; roughly 25% were detected once. The biggest ten clones account for about 0.84% of the sample.

Naive CD8 T cell libraries were made from 20,000 to 1,000,000 sorted cells using 10%, 30% or 50% of purified RNA. Naive CD8 T cells, defined as CD8+CD4-CCR7+CD45RA+, were FACS-sorted into RLT Plus buffer on a BD FACSAria II. Detection sensitivity was tested by spiking Jurkat RNA equal to some 11 TCR copies' worth into samples containing 20,000-1,000,000 naive CD8 T cells. CD8 T cells were enriched using RosetteSep CD8+ T Cell Enrichment Cocktail and Ficoll-Paque, and the enriched cells then underwent ACK red cell lysis. Sequencing input: naive CD8+ T cells from blood, with Jurkat cell RNA spiked in. This sample's cell subset or site label indicates: FACS-sorted CD8+CD4-CCR7+CD45RA+ naive T cells. This receptor was obtained from a human donor in good health. Some libraries in this study had Jurkat cell RNA spiked in.

Here is the DNA: TGTGCCAGCAGTGAACTAGCGGGGTTAGAGACCCAGTACTTC. Its amino acids are CASSELAGLETQYF. The chain couples TRBV2 to TRBJ2-5; 9 central nucleotides agree with TRBD2. From V the trimming removes 2 bases and from J it removes 4 bases, while the gene matches leave 2 bases of the junction unaccounted for. From the germline V gene, CDR1 is SNHLY and CDR2 is FYNNEI. The CDR3, from cysteine to phenylalanine, totals 14 residues. Only the CDR3 portion is preserved as DNA: 42 bases, with reading frame beginning at the first base.